Below, 11 T cell receptor beta chains from the same sample are listed, as sequenced in a study of CD8+ T cells in alopecia areata. RNA was isolated and reverse transcribed to cDNA, the sequencing template. Clones were read by immunoSEQ multiplex PCR, and TCRdb kept only the in-frame ones, dropping some. The sample comprises some 110,000 clones, around two fifths of which are singletons, and 3% to 3.5% rests with the top ten. The sample taken for sequencing was CD4+ T cells sorted from blood. The receptor source for this set is a human donor with alopecia areata.

The chain joins TRBV29-1 to TRBJ2-1; TRBD2 might be the D (6 bases). Trimming took 4 bases from V and 7 from J, leaving 14 bases between them. CDR1 is SQVTM and CDR2 is ANQGSEA in the germline V gene. The CDR3 runs to 13 residues. In DNA form, the CDR3 reads TGCAGCGTTGCCGTTCCCGGGAGTAATGAGCAGTTCTTC. Protein product: CSVAVPGSNEQFF.

The chain carries TRBV4-2 and TRBJ2-3; D could derive from TRBD1 or TRBD2 (5 bases each). Trimming left V 5 bases short and J 1 base short, with 10 bases between. The CDR3 is made up of 14 amino acids. Germline values: CDR1 LGHNA, CDR2 YNFKEQ. CDR3 sequence (DNA): TGTGCCAGCAGCTTAGGGGACGGCACAGATACGCAGTATTTT. This encodes CASSLGDGTDTQYF.

The V and J genes are TRBV7-8 and TRBJ2-6; D is unresolved. The CDR3 runs 17 residues. Trimming shortened V by 1 base and J by 4 bases, and 14 bases separated the two germline ends. Germline assignment: CDR1 SGHVS and CDR2 FQNEAQ. CDR3 bases: TGTGCCAGCAGCTTAGAGGGCCCCAGTAGGGGGGCCAACGTCCTGACTTTC. Amino acid sequence: CASSLEGPSRGANVLTF.

V is TRBV7-2 and J is TRBJ2-3; TRBD2 matches at 7 bases. CDR1 is SGHTA, CDR2 FQGNSA, per germline. Trimming cost V 3 bases and J 11 bases; bases outside gene matches: 5. The CDR3 is 12 residues long. CDR3 in amino acids: CASSFQRGLQYF. In DNA, the CDR3 is TGTGCCAGCAGCTTTCAGCGGGGTTTGCAGTATTTT.

The V call is TRBV30, the J call TRBJ1-5; unclear D gene. Germline assignment: CDR1 GTSNPN and CDR2 SVGIG (reference sequence). V was trimmed by 1 base and J by 1 base, leaving 5 bases between them. This CDR3 contains 13 residues. CDR3 coding DNA: TGTGCCTGGAGTGCCGGGAGCAATCAGCCCCAGCATTTT. The encoded protein is CAWSAGSNQPQHF.

This sequence joins TRBV6-6 and TRBJ2-2, with TRBD1 identical over 8 bases. J lost 7 bases, V lost 6 bases, and 4 bases had no gene match. Germline CDR1 reads MNHNY; CDR2 reads SVGAGI (reference sequence). The CDR3 has 13 amino acids. This CDR3 is CASRTGAGGELFF. In nucleotides, the CDR3 is TGTGCCAGCAGGACAGGGGCTGGCGGGGAGCTGTTTTTT.

This clone has only a few counts. The V gene is TRBV7-9, the J gene TRBJ1-1; no clear D. The length of the CDR3 is 19 residues. V was pared by 5 bases and J by 1 base, with 26 bases between. The germline gives CDR1 SEHNR, CDR2 FQNEAQ (reference sequence). The CDR3 bases are TGTGCCAGCAGCCCCGCTGAAGTATGGGCCGCGCCTAGGAACACTGAAGCTTTCTTT. It codes for CASSPAEVWAAPRNTEAFF.

The chain links TRBV2 to TRBJ1-5; D call uncertain. This CDR3 comprises 14 residues. Germline CDR1 reads SNHLY; CDR2 reads FYNNEI. V shed 7 bases and J shed 0 bases, with 10 bases lying between them. Written as DNA, the CDR3 is TGTGCCAGCACTAAGGACGGTAGCAATCAGCCCCAGCATTTT. It codes for CASTKDGSNQPQHF.

This chain uses TRBV2 with TRBJ1-4; TRBD1 is a possible D gene (6 bases). V lost 6 bases to trimming and J lost 16 bases, with 15 bases between them. Germline assignment: CDR1 SNHLY and CDR2 FYNNEI. The CDR3 is made up of 11 amino acids. The CDR3, as DNA: TGTGCCAGCAGGGTCCAGGGGATTGAGTTTTTT. Its translation: CASRVQGIEFF.

This chain uses TRBV2 with TRBJ2-3; no clear D. The length of the CDR3 is 12 residues. Germline V gene data show CDR1 as SNHLY and CDR2 as FYNNEI. V lost 7 bases and J lost 4, with 9 bases in between. CDR3 DNA sequence: TGTGCCAGCACCAGGAGTTCAGATACGCAGTATTTT. As protein: CASTRSSDTQYF. The full variable domain, in which reference TRBV2 and TRBJ2-3 provide the parts outside the CDR3, is EPEVTQTPSHQVTQMGQEVILRCVPISNHLYFYWYRQILGQKVEFLVSFYNNEISEKSEIFDDQFSVERPDGSNFTLKIRSTKLEDSAMYFCASTRSSDTQYFGPGTRLTVL.

This clone was observed a few times. The chain is built from TRBV7-9 and TRBJ2-1, with TRBD2 matching 7 bases. Per germline, CDR1 SEHNR and CDR2 FQNEAQ (reference sequence). The CDR3 covers 13 residues. V was clipped by 5 bases and J by 8 bases; unmatched bases: 6. The CDR3 sequence: CASSERLAYEQFF. The CDR3 DNA follows: TGTGCCAGCAGCGAGCGACTAGCCTATGAGCAGTTCTTC.